This T cell receptor (beta chain) is from a study of blood T cell repertoires in COVID-19. This CDR3 is 15 amino acids long. Trimming shortened V by 2 bases and J by 8 bases, and 13 bases separated the two germline ends. CDR1 and CDR2 (germline): SGHVS, FQNEAQ. The method was immunoSEQ multiplex PCR; TCRdb's version includes in-frame clones alone and lacks a portion of them. Of 68,000 or so clones listed, roughly nine tenths are singletons. The clonotype comes from a woman aged 50 to 60 with COVID-19, enrolled during active disease. The J gene is TRBJ1-6, the V gene TRBV7-8; the D is unclear. Sequencing was done on a sample of peripheral blood. In DNA, the CDR3 is TGTGCCAGCAGCTTATCCGGCAAAGAGGATTCACCCCTCCACTTT. Its protein product is CASSLSGKEDSPLHF.